This T cell receptor beta chain emerged from a study of T cell responses to AZD1222 COVID-19 vaccine. TCRdb's copy holds only in-frame clones and misses some; the assay was immunoSEQ multiplex PCR. Among 150,000 or so clones listed, around 90% were seen once. The V gene's germline CDR1 is MRHNA and CDR2 SNTAGT. CDR3 length: 15 residues. V was clipped by 3 bases and J by 0 bases; unmatched bases: 3. The source material was peripheral blood, sampled on day 0 of AZD1222 vaccination. The chain uses TRBV6-4 and TRBJ1-2; 8 bases are a match to TRBD1. The clonotype was recovered from an adult in good health. CDR3 nucleotide sequence: TGTGCCAGCAGTGAGGCGGACAGGGCTAACTATGGCTACACCTTC. As protein: CASSEADRANYGYTF.